These 8 T cell receptor beta chains were all obtained from the same sample, sequenced in a study of siplizumab effects on memory and regulatory T cells. Generated by immunoSEQ multiplex PCR, the TCRdb table keeps only in-frame clones and is missing some. The repertoire has 100,000 or so clones, less than 95% of them found once; the top ten carry about 1.2%. The source material was non-Treg CD4+ T cells sorted from blood. Every receptor here comes from a human donor in good health.

The CDR3 sequence: CASSLDGGRNQPQHF. As DNA, the CDR3 is TGCGCCAGCAGCTTGGATGGGGGCAGGAATCAGCCCCAGCATTTT. The gene calls are TRBV5-1 and TRBJ1-5, with D possibly being TRBD1 (6 bases). V was clipped by 0 bases and J by 4 bases, with 11 bases between them. CDR1 is SGHRS, CDR2 YFSETQ, per germline. CDR3 length equals 15 residues. Combining the CDR3 with reference TRBV5-1 and TRBJ1-5 gives the whole variable domain KAGVTQTPRYLIKTRGQQVTLSCSPISGHRSVSWYQQTPGQGLQFLFEYFSETQRNKGNFPGRFSGRQFSNSRSEMNVSTLELGDSALYLCASSLDGGRNQPQHFGDGTRLSIL.

This sequence joins TRBV11-2 and TRBJ2-5; 8 nucleotides align to TRBD1. The V gene's germline CDR1 is SGHAT and CDR2 FQNNGV. This CDR3 is 13 amino acids long. V shed 5 bases, J shed 5 bases, and the junction held 4 bases outside the gene matches. CDR3 region: CASSPTGGETQYF. The CDR3 DNA is TGTGCCAGCAGCCCCACAGGGGGGGAGACCCAGTACTTC.

This chain links TRBV5-6 with TRBJ2-7; 8 bases agree with TRBD1. The CDR3 loop spans 16 amino acids. Trimming cost V 0 bases and J 3 bases; bases outside gene matches: 8. The V gene's germline CDR1 is SGHDT and CDR2 YYEEEE. The DNA of the CDR3 is TGTGCCAGCAGCTTGGGACGGACAGGGTACCGCTACGAGCAGTACTTC. It specifies CASSLGRTGYRYEQYF.

This chain uses TRBV15 with TRBJ1-2; D unclear. Trimming left V 0 bases short and J 3 bases short, with 14 bases between. Germline CDR1 and CDR2: LNHNV and YYDKDF (reference sequence). The CDR3 is 16 amino acids. The CDR3 is CATSRDRGLEYYGYTF. CDR3 coding DNA: TGTGCCACCAGCAGAGATAGAGGACTGGAATACTATGGCTACACCTTC.

The chain combines TRBV10-2 with TRBJ2-3; 8 bases align to TRBD1. The ends lost 7 bases at V and 7 bases at J; junction bases unmatched: 7. The CDR3 totals 13 residues. Germline V gives CDR1 WSHSY, CDR2 SAAADI. The DNA of the CDR3 is TGCGCCAGCAATGGACAGGGAGTTAATACGCAGTATTTT. Its translation: CASNGQGVNTQYF.

The CDR3 sequence is CASRSVVEQFF. As DNA, the CDR3 is TGTGCCAGCAGGTCAGTGGTTGAGCAGTTCTTC. The V and J genes are TRBV5-6 and TRBJ2-1; no firm D call. Trimming pared 5 bases from V and 9 bases from J, leaving 9 bases between. This CDR3 is built from 11 residues. Germline values: CDR1 SGHDT, CDR2 YYEEEE.

In this sample, this clone turned up once. The chain uses TRBV5-5 and TRBJ1-5; D possibly corresponds to TRBD1 (6 bases). V dropped 4 bases and J dropped 3 bases, with 14 bases sitting between them. CDR1 and CDR2 (germline): SGHKS, YYEKEE (reference sequence). CDR3 length: 15 amino acids. The CDR3 protein is CASSIDTGPNQPQHF. As DNA, the CDR3 is TGTGCCAGCAGCATAGACACAGGGCCCAATCAGCCCCAGCATTTT. Supplemented by reference TRBV5-5 and TRBJ1-5, the full variable domain reads DAGVTQSPTHLIKTRGQQVTLRCSPISGHKSVSWYQQVLGQGPQFIFQYYEKEERGRGNFPDRFSARQFPNYSSELNVNALLLGDSALYLCASSIDTGPNQPQHFGDGTRLSIL.

The V call is TRBV27, the J call TRBJ2-7, with 8 positions matching TRBD2. Germline lookup yields CDR1 MNHEY and CDR2 SMNVEV (reference sequence). The CDR3 consists of 14 residues. Losses at the gene ends were 5 bases for V and 3 bases for J; bases not matched to a gene: 6. The DNA for the CDR3 is TGTGCCAGCAGTAAAAGCGGGAGACTCTACGAGCAGTACTTC. Translating it yields CASSKSGRLYEQYF.